Detailed here is one T cell receptor beta chain. Its antigen target is currently unknown. No clone much larger than this one lies a single base away; base qualities are absent. The immunoSEQ Assay, a bias-controlled multiplex PCR, was used to amplify TCRbeta CDR3 regions from genomic DNA. The authors' pipeline ran thus. The number of nucleated cells in each sample was estimated by amplification of reference gene primers within the assay. To quantify the absolute abundance of each unique TCRbeta CDR3 rearrangement, sequence reads were collapsed and filtered. For each sample, productive Simpson clonality was calculated as the square root of Simpson's diversity index over productive rearrangements. TCRdb stores this immuneACCESS table with in-frame sequences only. Part of the clones is absent; in the studies checked, under half of the shortfall reflects unresolved V genes, and no reason is known for the rest. V, J and clone size reflect that table, while D and trimming were determined from the DNA. The sample profile shows hundreds of thousands of clones; approximately 91% of them were found once. Of the sample, roughly a tenth falls within the top ten clones.

The entry originates in a study of blood T cell repertoires in COVID-19 (dated by TCRdb to 2018 to 2021). Describing the broader study: Collaborator samples came from the United States, Italy and Spain and covered acute and convalescent phases of COVID-19. Where available, HLA class I and class II types were obtained from metadata supplied by the sample provider rather than from assay-based typing. The material from the prospective study consisted of cDNA or gDNA derived from T cells, B-cell-depleted T cells, or PBMCs. The sample metadata nearly always contained a de-identified subject ID, COVID-19 status, age in years and sex. The dataset comprised deeply sampled blood TCRbeta repertoires from subjects exposed to, actively infected with, or recovered from COVID-19. The repertoires were made available in a free public database intended to serve as a resource for research on the immune response to SARS-CoV-2. The samples were drawn from two sources: the first 160 participants of the ongoing ImmuneRACE study, and approximately 1,300 subjects contributed by 6 global collaborators.

The paper as a whole reports these results and caveats: The amount of clinical and demographic metadata varied by source and participant and was provided uncurated.

Participants in the prospective study were aged roughly 18 to 100 years, lived in 24 United States geographic areas, and enrolled through a virtual design. To assign participants to cohorts, the prospective study relied on clinical history that participants themselves reported in a screening survey and a study questionnaire. Recovered participants in ImmuneRACE Cohort 3 were defined by two consecutive negative NP/OP PCR tests, clearance by a healthcare professional, or resolution of symptoms. Each participant in the prospective study had whole blood, serum and a nasopharyngeal or oropharyngeal swab collected by mobile phlebotomists. Additional blood draws and questionnaires over an approximately 2-month period could optionally be provided by prospective study participants. Blood samples from the prospective study were shipped frozen or at room temperature prior to DNA extraction. V is trimmed back by 4 bases and J by 0 bases, and the junction contains 4 bases that no gene match accounts for. Including cysteine and phenylalanine, the CDR3 has 16 amino acids. Of the read, only the CDR3 DNA is kept; its 48 bases are in frame from base 1. The germline V gene encodes CDR1 MGHRA and CDR2 YSYEKL.

The receptor was isolated from a woman in her forties who had recovered from COVID-19. The sequenced sample consisted of PBMCs or T cells enriched from blood (not recorded which). The V and J segments used are TRBV4-1 and TRBJ2-7; 12 junctional bases match TRBD2. The sequence in DNA is TGCGCCAGCAGCCGCGGACTAGCGGGACGCTCCTACGAGCAGTACTTC. Its protein product is CASSRGLAGRSYEQYF.